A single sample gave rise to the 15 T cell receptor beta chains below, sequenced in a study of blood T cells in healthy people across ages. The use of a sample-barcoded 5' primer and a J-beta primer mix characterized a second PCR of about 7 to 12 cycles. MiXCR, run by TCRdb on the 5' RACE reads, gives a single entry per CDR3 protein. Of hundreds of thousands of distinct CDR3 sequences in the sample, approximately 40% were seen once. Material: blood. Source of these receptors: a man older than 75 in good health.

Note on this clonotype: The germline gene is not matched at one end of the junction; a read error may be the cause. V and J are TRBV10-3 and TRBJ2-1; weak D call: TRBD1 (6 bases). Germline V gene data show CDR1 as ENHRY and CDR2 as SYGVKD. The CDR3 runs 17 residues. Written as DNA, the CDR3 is TGTGCCATCAGTGAGCGGCCGGGACATAGTACCTACAAGGAGCAGTTCTTC. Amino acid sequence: CAISERPGHSTYKEQFF.

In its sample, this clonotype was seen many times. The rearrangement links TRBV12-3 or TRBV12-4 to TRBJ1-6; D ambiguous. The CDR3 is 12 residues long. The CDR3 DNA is TGTGCAGCGGGTGTGTACGGTTCACCCCTCCACTTT. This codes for CAAGVYGSPLHF.

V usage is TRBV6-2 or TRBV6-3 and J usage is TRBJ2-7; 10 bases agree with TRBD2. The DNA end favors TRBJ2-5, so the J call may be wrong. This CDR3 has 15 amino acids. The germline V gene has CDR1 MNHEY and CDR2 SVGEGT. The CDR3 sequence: CASSSQREGGETQYF. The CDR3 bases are TGTGCCAGCAGTTCCCAGCGGGAGGGCGGGGAGACCCAGTACTTC.

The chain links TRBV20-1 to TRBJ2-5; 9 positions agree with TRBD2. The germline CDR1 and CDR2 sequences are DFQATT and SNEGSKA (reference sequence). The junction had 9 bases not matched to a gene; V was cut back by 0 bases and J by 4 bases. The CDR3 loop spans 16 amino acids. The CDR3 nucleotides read TGCAGTGCTAGAGATCTGGTAGCGGGGGAGAGAGAGACCCAGTACTTC. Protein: CSARDLVAGERETQYF.

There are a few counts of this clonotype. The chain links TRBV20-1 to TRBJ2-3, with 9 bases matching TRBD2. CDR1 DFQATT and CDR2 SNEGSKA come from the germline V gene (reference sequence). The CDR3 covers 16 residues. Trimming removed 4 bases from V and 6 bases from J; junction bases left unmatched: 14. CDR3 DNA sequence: TGCAGTGCTATCCCCTCTGGGGGACTAGCATCCGATACGCAGTATTTT. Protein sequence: CSAIPSGGLASDTQYF.

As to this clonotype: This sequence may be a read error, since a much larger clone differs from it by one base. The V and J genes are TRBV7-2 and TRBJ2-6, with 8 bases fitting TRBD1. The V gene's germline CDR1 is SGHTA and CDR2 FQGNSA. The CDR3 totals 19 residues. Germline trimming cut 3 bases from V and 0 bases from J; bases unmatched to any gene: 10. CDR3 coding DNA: TGTGCCAGCAGCTTCTTCCAGGGGGCGTGCGCCTCTGGGGCCAACGTCCTGACTTTC. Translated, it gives CASSFFQGACASGANVLTF.

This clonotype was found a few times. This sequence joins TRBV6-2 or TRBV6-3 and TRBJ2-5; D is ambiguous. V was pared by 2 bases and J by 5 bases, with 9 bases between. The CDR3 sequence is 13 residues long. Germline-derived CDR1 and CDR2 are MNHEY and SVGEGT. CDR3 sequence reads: CASSYPGRETQYF. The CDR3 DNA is TGTGCCAGCAGTTACCCCGGACGGGAGACCCAGTACTTC.

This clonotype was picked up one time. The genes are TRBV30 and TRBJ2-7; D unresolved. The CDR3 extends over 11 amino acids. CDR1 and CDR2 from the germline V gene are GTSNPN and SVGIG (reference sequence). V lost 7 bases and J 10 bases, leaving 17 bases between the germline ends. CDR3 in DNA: TGTGCCTCAGGAGTCCGAGAGGCCCAGTACTTC. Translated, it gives CASGVREAQYF.

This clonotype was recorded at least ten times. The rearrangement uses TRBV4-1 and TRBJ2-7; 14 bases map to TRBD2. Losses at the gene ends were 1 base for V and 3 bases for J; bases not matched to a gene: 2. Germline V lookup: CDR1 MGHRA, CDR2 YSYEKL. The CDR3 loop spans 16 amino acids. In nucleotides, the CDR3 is TGCGCCAGCAGCCAAGCCGGGACTAGCGGGAGCTACGAGCAGTACTTC. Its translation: CASSQAGTSGSYEQYF.

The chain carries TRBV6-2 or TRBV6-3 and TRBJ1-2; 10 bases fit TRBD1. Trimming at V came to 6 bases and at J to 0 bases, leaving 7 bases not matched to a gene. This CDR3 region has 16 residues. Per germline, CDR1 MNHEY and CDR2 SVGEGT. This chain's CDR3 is CASSPGGTGANYGYTF. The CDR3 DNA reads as TGTGCCAGCAGCCCAGGAGGGACAGGGGCTAACTATGGCTACACCTTC.

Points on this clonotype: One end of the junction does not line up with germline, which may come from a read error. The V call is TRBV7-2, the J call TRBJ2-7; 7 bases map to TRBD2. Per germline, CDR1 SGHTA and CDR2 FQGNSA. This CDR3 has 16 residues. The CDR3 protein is CASSLARTRGGGEQYF. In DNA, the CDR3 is TGTGCCAGCAGTTTAGCCCGGACGAGAGGCGGGGGCGAGCAGTACTTC.

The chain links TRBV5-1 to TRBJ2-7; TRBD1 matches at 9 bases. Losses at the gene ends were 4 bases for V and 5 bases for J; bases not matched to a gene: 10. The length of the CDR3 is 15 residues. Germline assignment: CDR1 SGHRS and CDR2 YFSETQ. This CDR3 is CASSDRGQGFHEQYF. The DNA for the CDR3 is TGCGCCAGCAGCGACCGAGGACAGGGGTTCCACGAGCAGTACTTC.

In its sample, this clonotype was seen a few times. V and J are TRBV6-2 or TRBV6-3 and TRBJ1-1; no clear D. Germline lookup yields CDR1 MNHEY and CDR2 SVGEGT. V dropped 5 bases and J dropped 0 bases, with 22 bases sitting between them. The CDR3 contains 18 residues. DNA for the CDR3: TGTGCCAGCAGTCTGGAGTCGGGCCGCGGCGGGGTGAACACTGAAGCTTTCTTT. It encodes CASSLESGRGGVNTEAFF.

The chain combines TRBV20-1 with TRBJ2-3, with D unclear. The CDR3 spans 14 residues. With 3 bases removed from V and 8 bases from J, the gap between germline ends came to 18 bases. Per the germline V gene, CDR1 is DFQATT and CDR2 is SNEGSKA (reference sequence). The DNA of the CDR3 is TGCAGTGCTAGGGGCAGAGGAGCACAGAGTACGCAGTATTTT. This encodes CSARGRGAQSTQYF.

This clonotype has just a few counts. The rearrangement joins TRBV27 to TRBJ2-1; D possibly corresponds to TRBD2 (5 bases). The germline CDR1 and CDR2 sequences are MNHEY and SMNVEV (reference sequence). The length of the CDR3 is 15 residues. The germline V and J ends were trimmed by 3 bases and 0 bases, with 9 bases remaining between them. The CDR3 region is CASSLDSFSYNEQFF. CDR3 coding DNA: TGTGCCAGCAGTTTGGACTCGTTCTCCTACAATGAGCAGTTCTTC.